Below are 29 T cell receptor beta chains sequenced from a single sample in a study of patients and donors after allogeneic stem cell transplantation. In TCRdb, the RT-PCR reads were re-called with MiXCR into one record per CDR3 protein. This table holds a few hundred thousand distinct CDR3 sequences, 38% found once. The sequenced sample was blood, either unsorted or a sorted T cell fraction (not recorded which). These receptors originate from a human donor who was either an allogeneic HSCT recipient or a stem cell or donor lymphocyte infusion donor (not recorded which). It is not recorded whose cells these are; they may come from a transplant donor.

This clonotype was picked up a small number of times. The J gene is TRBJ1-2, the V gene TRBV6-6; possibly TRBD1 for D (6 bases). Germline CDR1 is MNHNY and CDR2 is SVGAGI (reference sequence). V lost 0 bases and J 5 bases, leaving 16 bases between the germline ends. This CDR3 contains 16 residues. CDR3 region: CASSYSRQAIEYGYTF. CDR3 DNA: TGTGCCAGCAGTTACTCGAGACAGGCCATAGAGTATGGCTACACCTTC.

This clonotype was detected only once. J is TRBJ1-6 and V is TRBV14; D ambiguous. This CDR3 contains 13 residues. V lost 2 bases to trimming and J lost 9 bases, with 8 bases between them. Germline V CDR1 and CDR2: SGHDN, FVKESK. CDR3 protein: CASSQNPASPLHF. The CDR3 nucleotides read TGTGCCAGCAGCCAAAATCCGGCTTCACCCCTCCACTTT.

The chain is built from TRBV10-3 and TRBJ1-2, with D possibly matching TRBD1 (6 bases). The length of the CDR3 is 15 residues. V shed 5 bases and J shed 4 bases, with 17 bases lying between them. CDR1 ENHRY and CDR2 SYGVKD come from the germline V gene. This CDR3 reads CAISPRTVPIYGYTF. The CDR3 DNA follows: TGTGCCATCAGTCCCCGGACAGTCCCAATCTATGGCTACACCTTC.

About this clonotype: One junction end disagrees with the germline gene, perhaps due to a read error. CDR3 sequence: CASGLMWNTEAFF. CDR3 bases: TGTGCCAGCGGCTTAATGTGGAACACTGAAGCTTTCTTT. V is TRBV7-3 and J is TRBJ1-1; D unresolved. The CDR3 has 13 amino acids. The germline gives CDR1 SGHTA, CDR2 FQGTGA.

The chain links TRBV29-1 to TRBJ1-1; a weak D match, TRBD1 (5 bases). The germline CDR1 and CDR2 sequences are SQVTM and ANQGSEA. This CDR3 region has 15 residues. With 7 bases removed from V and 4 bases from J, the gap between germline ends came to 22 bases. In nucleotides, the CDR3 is TGCAGCGCGTGGTTGGGGGGAAGTAGGACCACTGAAGCTTTCTTT. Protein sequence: CSAWLGGSRTTEAFF.

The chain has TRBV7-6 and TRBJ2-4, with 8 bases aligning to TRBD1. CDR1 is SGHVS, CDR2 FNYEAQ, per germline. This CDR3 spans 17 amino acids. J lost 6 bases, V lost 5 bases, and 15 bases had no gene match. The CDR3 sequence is CASSPTGGQEGGNIQYF. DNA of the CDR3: TGTGCCAGCAGCCCGACTGGGGGACAGGAGGGAGGAAACATTCAGTACTTC. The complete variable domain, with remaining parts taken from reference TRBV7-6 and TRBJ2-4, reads GAGVSQSPRYKVTKRGQDVALRCDPISGHVSLYWYRQALGQGPEFLTYFNYEAQQDKSGLPNDRFSAERPEGSISTLTIQRTEQRDSAMYRCASSPTGGQEGGNIQYFGAGTRLSVL.

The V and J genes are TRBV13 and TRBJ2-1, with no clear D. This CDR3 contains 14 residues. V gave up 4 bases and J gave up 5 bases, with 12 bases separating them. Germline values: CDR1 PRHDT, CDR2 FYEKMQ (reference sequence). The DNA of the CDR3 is TGTGCCAGCAGCTCTTCACCGCCGGACAATGAGCAGTTCTTC. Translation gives CASSSSPPDNEQFF.

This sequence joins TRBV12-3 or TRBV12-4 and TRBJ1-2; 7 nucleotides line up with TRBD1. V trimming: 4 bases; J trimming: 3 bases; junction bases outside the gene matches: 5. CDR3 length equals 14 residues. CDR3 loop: CASSSGQLHYGYTF. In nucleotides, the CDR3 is TGTGCCAGCAGTTCGGGACAGCTACACTATGGCTACACCTTC.

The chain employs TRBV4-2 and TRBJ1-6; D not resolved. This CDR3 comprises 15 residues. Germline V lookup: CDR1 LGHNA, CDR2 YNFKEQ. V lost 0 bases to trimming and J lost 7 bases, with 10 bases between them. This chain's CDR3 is CASSQDHRENSPLHF. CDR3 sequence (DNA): TGTGCCAGCAGCCAAGACCACCGAGAGAATTCACCCCTCCACTTT.

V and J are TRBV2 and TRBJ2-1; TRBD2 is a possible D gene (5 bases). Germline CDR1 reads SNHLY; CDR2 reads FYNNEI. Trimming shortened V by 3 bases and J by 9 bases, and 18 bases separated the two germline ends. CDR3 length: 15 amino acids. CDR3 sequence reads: CASSELASGYGEQFF. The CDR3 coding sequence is TGTGCCAGCAGTGAGCTCGCCTCGGGGTACGGTGAGCAGTTCTTC.

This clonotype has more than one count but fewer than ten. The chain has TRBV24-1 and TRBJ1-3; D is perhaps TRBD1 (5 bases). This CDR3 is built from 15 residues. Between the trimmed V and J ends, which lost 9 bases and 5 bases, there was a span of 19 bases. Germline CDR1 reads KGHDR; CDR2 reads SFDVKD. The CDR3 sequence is CATVIGPGLRNTIYF. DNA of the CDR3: TGTGCCACCGTGATCGGCCCGGGGCTCAGAAACACCATATATTTT.

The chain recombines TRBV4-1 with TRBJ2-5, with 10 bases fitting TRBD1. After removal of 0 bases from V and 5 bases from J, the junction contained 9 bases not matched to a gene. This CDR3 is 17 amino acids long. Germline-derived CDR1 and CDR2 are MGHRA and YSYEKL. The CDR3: CASSQDRGQGLGETQYF. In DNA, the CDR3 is TGCGCCAGCAGCCAAGATCGGGGACAGGGGCTAGGGGAGACCCAGTACTTC.

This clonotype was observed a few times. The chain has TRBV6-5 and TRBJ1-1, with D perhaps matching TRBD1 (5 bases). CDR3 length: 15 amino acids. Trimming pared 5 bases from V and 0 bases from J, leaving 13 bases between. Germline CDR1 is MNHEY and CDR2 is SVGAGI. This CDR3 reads CASSRGGQMNTEAFF. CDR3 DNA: TGTGCCAGCAGTAGGGGAGGGCAGATGAACACTGAAGCTTTCTTT.

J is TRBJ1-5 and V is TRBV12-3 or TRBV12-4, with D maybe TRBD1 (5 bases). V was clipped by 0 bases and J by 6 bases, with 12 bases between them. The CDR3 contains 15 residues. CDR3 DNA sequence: TGTGCCAGCAGTTTAGCACGAAGGGGCGGTCAGCCCCAGCATTTT. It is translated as CASSLARRGGQPQHF.

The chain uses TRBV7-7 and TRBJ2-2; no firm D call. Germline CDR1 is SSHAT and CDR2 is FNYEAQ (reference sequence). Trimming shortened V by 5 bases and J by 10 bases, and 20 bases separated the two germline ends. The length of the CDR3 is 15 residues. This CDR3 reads CASSPLTSAIEELFF. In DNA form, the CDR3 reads TGTGCCAGCAGCCCCCTGACGAGCGCGATCGAGGAGCTGTTTTTT.

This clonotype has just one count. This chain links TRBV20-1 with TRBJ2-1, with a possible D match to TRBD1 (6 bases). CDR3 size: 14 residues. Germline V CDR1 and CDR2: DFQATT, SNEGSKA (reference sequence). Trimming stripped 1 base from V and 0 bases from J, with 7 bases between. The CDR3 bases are TGCAGTGCTAGAGTACAGGGCTCCTACAATGAGCAGTTCTTC. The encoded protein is CSARVQGSYNEQFF.

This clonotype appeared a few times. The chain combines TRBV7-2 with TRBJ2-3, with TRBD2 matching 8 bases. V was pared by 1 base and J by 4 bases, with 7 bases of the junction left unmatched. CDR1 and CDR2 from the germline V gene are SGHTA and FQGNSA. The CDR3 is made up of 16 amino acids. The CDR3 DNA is TGTGCCAGCAGCTTAGAATCGGGGGGGCTCCCAGATACGCAGTATTTT. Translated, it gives CASSLESGGLPDTQYF.

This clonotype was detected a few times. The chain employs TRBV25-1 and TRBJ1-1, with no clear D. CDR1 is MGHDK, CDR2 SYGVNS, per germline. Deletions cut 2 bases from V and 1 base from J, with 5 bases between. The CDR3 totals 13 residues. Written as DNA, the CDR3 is TGTGCCAGCAGTGAAGAAACGAACACTGAAGCTTTCTTT. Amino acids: CASSEETNTEAFF.

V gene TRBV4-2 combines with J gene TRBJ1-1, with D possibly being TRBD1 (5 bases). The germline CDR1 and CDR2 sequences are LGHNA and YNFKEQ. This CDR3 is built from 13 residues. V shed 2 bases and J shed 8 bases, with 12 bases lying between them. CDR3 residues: CASSQTRDLEAFF. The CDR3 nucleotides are TGTGCCAGCAGCCAAACCCGGGACTTAGAAGCTTTCTTT.

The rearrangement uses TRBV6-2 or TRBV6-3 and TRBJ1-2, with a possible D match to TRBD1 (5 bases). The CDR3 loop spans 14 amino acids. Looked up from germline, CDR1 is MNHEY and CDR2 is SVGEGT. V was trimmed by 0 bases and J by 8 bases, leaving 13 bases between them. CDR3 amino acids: CASSYSTARLGYTF. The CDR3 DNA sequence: TGTGCCAGCAGTTACTCGACAGCTAGACTGGGCTACACCTTC.

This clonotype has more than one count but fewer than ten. The CDR3 DNA reads as TGTGCCAGCAGCTTTCAAGGGGGTTCTGGAAACACCATATATTTT. It specifies CASSFQGGSGNTIYF. The V gene is TRBV7-2, the J gene TRBJ1-3, with D perhaps TRBD1 (6 bases). The CDR3 runs 15 residues. CDR1 SGHTA and CDR2 FQGNSA come from the germline V gene. The V end lost 3 bases, the J end lost 1 base, and 10 bases lay between the germline ends.

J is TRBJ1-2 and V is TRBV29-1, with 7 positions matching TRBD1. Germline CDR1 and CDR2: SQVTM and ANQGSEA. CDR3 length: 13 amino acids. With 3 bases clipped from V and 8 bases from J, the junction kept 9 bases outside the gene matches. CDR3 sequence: CSVEGGQGEGYTF. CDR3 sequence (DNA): TGCAGCGTTGAGGGCGGGCAGGGGGAAGGCTACACCTTC. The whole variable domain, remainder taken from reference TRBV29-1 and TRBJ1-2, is SAVISQKPSRDICQRGTSLTIQCQVDSQVTMMFWYRQQPGQSLTLIATANQGSEATYESGFVIDKFPISRPNLTFSTLTVSNMSPEDSSIYLCSVEGGQGEGYTFGSGTRLTVV.

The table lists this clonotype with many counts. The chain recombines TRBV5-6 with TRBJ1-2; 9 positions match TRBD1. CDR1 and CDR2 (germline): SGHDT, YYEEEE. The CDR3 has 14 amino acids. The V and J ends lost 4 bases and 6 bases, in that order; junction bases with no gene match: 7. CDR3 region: CASSTGTGTHGYTF. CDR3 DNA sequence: TGTGCCAGCAGCACAGGGACAGGGACCCATGGCTACACCTTC.

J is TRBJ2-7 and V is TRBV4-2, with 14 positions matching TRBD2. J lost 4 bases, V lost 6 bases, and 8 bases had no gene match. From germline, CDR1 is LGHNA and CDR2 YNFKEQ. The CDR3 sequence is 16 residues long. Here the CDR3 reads CASSPGTSGGRYEQYF. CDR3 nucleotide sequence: TGTGCCAGCAGTCCCGGGACTAGCGGGGGAAGATACGAGCAGTACTTC.

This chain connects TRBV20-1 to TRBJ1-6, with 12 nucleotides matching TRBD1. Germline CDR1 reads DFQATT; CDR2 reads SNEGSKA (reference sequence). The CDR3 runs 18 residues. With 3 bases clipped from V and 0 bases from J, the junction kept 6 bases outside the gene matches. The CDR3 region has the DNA TGCAGTGCTAGGGGGACAGGGGGCATCGGCTCCTATAATTCACCCCTCCACTTT. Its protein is CSARGTGGIGSYNSPLHF.

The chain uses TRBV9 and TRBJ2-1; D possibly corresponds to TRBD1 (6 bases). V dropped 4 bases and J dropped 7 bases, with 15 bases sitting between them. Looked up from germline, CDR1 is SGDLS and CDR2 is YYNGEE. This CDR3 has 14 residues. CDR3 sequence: CASSPGTSGNEQFF. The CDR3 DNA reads TGTGCCAGCAGCCCCGGGACAAGTGGGAATGAGCAGTTCTTC.

CDR3 amino acids: CASSQVGAGEETQYF. DNA of the CDR3: TGTGCCAGCAGCCAAGTTGGCGCGGGGGAAGAGACCCAGTACTTC. The rearrangement links TRBV3-1 to TRBJ2-5, with TRBD2 matching over 7 bases. Germline V gene data show CDR1 as LGHDT and CDR2 as YNNKEL (reference sequence). V shed 1 base and J 3 bases; nucleotides not matched to a gene: 5. The CDR3 is 15 amino acids.

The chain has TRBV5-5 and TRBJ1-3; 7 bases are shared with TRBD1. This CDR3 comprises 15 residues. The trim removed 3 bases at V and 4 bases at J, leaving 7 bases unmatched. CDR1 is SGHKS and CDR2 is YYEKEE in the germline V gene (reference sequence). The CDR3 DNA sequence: TGTGCCAGCAGCTCGACGACAGGGTTCGGAAACACCATATATTTT. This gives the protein CASSSTTGFGNTIYF.

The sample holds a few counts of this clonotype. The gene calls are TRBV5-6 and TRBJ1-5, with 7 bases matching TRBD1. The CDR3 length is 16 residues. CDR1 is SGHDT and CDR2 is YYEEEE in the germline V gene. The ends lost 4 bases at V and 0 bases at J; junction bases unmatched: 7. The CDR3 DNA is TGTGCCAGCAGCCGACTTCGACAGGGTAGCAATCAGCCCCAGCATTTT. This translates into CASSRLRQGSNQPQHF.